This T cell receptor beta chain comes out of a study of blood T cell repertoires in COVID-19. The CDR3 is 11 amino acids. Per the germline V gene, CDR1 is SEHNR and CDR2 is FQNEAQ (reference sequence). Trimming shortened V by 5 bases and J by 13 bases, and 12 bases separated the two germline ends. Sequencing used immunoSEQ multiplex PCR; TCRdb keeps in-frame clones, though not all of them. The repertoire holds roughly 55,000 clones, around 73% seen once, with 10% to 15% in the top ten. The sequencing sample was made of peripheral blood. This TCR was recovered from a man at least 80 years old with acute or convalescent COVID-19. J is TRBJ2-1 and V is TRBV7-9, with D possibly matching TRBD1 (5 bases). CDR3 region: CASSQDTLQFF. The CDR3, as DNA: TGTGCCAGCAGCCAGGACACATTACAGTTCTTC. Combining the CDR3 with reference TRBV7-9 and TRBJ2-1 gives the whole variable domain DTGVSQNPRHKITKRGQNVTFRCDPISEHNRLYWYRQTLGQGPEFLTYFQNEAQLEKSRLLSDRFSAERPKGSFSTLEIQRTEQGDSAMYLCASSQDTLQFFGPGTRLTVL.